Listed here is a single TCR beta chain. Trimming cost V 5 bases and J 6 bases; bases outside gene matches: 9. CDR3 length equals 15 residues. The V gene's germline CDR1 is MDHEN and CDR2 SYDVKM. This sample is part of a study of shared clonotypes between healthy human individuals. Some clones are missing from TCRdb's copy, which holds only in-frame ones; the method was immunoSEQ multiplex PCR. The sample carries 2.3 million or so clones, roughly 93% recorded once. The source is a man younger than 35 in good health. Some clones in this sample may be carry-over from other donors' samples. Sample: naive CD4+ T cells from PBMCs. Subset denoted: CD45RA+ positively selected. V usage is TRBV28 and J usage is TRBJ1-5, with 8 bases identical to TRBD1. CDR3 region: CASSAHGQGLQPQHF. The CDR3 nucleotides are TGTGCCAGCAGTGCCCACGGACAGGGCCTTCAGCCCCAGCATTTT.